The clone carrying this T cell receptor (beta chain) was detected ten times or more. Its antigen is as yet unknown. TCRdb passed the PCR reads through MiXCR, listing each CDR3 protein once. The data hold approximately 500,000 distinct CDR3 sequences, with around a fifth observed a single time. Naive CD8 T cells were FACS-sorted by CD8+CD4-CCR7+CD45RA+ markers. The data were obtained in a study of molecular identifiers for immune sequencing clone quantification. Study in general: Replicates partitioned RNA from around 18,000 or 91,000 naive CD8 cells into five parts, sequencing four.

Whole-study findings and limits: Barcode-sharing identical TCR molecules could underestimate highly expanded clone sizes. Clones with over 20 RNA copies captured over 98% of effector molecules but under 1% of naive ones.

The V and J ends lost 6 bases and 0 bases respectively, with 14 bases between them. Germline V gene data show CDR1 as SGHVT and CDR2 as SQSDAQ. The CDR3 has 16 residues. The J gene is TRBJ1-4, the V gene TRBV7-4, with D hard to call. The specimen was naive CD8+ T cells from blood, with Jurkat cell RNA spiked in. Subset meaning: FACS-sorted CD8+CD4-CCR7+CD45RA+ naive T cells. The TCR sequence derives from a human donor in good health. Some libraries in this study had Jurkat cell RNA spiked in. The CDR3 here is CASRDRAATTNEKLFF. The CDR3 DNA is TGTGCCAGCAGGGATCGCGCGGCAACAACTAATGAAAAACTGTTTTTT.